This TCR beta chain stems from a study of T cell changes during pregnancy in multiple sclerosis. TCRdb keeps only in-frame clones here, not all; method: immunoSEQ multiplex PCR. Of fewer than 85,000 clones detected, about 95% appear once; the ten largest clones hold more than 1%. The source of this sequence is a female donor with multiple sclerosis, enrolled in a pregnancy study. The input for sequencing was peripheral blood, taken in the second trimester of pregnancy.

CDR3 sequence reads: CSVGDSLRAHSGANVLTF. The CDR3 coding sequence is TGCAGCGTTGGGGACAGCCTAAGAGCCCACTCTGGGGCCAACGTCCTGACTTTC. This chain connects TRBV29-1 to TRBJ2-6; 7 bases are shared with TRBD1. The CDR3 extends over 18 amino acids. Trimming removed 4 bases from V and 0 bases from J; junction bases left unmatched: 12. Germline V gene lookup returns CDR1 SQVTM and CDR2 ANQGSEA. The entire variable domain, with the rest obtained from reference TRBV29-1 and TRBJ2-6, is as follows: SAVISQKPSRDICQRGTSLTIQCQVDSQVTMMFWYRQQPGQSLTLIATANQGSEATYESGFVIDKFPISRPNLTFSTLTVSNMSPEDSSIYLCSVGDSLRAHSGANVLTFGAGSRLTVL.